This TCR beta chain was recorded in a study of T-cell reconstitution after alpha-beta-depleted transplantation in children. Losses at the gene ends were 9 bases for V and 6 bases for J; bases not matched to a gene: 6. The CDR3 loop spans 13 amino acids. CDR1 and CDR2 (germline): MNHEY, SVGEGT. TCRbeta library preparation incorporated unique molecular identifiers. TCRdb passed the PCR reads through MiXCR, listing each CDR3 protein once. The profile shows under 300,000 distinct CDR3 sequences, approximately 9.9% of them singletons. This clonotype was found a few times. V usage is TRBV6-2 or TRBV6-3 and J usage is TRBJ1-5, with 9 nucleotides matching TRBD1. The source material was PBMCs from the stem cell graft donor, sampled from the stem cell graft. This sequence originates from a human donor who donated a stem cell graft to a child with SCID. This chain's CDR3 is CASGDRVAQPQHF. The CDR3 DNA reads TGTGCCAGTGGGGACAGGGTGGCTCAGCCCCAGCATTTT.